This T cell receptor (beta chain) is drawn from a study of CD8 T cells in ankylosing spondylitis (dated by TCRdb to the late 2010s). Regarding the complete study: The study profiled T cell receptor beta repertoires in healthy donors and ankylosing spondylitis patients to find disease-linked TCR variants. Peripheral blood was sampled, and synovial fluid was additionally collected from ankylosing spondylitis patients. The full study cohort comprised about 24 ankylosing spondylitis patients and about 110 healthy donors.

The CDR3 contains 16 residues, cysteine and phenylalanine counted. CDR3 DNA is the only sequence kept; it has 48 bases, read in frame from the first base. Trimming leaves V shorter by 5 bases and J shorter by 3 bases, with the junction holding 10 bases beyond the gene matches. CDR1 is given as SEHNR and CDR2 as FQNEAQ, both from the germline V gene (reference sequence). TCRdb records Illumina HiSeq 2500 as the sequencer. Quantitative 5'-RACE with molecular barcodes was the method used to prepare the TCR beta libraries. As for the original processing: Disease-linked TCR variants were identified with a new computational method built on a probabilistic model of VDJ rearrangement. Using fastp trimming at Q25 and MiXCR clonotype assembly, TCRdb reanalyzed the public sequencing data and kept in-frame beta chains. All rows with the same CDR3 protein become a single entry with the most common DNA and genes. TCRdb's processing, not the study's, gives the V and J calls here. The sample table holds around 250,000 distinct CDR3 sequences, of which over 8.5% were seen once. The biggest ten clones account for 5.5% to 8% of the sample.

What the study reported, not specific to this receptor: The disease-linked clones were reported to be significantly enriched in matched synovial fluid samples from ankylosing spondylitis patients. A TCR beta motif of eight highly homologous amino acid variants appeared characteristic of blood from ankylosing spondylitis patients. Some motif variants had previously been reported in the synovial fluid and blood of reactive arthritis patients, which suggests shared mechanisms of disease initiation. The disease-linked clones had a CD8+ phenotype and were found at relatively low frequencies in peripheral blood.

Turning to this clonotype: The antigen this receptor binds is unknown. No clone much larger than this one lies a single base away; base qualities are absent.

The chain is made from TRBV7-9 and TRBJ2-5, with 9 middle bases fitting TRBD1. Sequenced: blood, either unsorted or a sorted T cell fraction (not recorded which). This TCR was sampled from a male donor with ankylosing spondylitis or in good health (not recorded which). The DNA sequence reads TGTGCCAGCAGCCCCCCGGACAGGGGTCGTGAAGAGACCCAGTACTTC. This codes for CASSPPDRGREETQYF.